This T cell receptor (beta chain) emerged from a study of blood T cell repertoires in COVID-19. Looking at the study overall: Samples of COVID-19 (acute and convalescent) were obtained from the United States, Italy and Spain. From T cells, B-cell-depleted T cells, or PBMCs came the material, which was cDNA or gDNA.

V was trimmed by 2 bases and J by 4 bases, leaving 14 bases between them. Per germline, CDR1 SGHVS and CDR2 FQNEAQ. CDR3 length: 15 residues. Recruited during active infection, patients (from Seattle) were subsequently followed longitudinally. Original analysis: Estimates of nucleated cell counts were drawn from the amplification of reference gene primers. The assay was immunoSEQ multiplex PCR, and TCRdb's table has in-frame clones only and misses some. V, J and clone size reflect that table, while D and trimming were determined from the DNA. The sample contains about 180,000 clones, 75% to 90% of which appear only once.

The TCR originated in a woman aged 70-85 years with COVID-19, enrolled during active disease. The sample taken for sequencing was peripheral blood. The gene calls are TRBV7-8 and TRBJ1-2, with a weak D call TRBD1 (5 bases). CDR3 bases: TGTGCCAGCAGCTTATCGCTAGGGGTTACCTATGGCTACACCTTC. Its translation is CASSLSLGVTYGYTF.